This TCR beta chain stems from a study of T cell responses to AZD1222 COVID-19 vaccine. Findings and limits, study-wide: CD4 TCRs covered the whole spike, strongest at regions 160-218 and 743-854. White British ancestry dominated among donors, who included more females, and clonal diversity was possibly underestimated. Unmutated variant regions reportedly attract nearly half of all spike-specific TCRs.

Pooling of second doses given at about 4 or about 12 weeks was done. V shed 3 bases and J 7 bases; nucleotides not matched to a gene: 9. CDR1 and CDR2 (germline): SGHDN, FVKESK. The CDR3 contains 15 residues. Clones were sequenced by immunoSEQ multiplex PCR, and TCRdb holds only the in-frame ones, with some missing. The sample contains approximately 150,000 clones, 90% of which appear only once. Notes on this clone: The antigen is not known.

The chain combines TRBV14 with TRBJ1-2; 9 nucleotides align to TRBD1. The TCR sequence derives from an adult who received the AZD1222 COVID-19 vaccine. The starting material was peripheral blood, obtained 28 days after the second AZD1222 dose. Here the CDR3 reads CASSQGTGSVSGYTF. CDR3 nucleotides: TGTGCCAGCAGCCAGGGGACAGGGAGTGTCAGTGGCTACACCTTC.